Described below is a single T cell receptor (beta chain) sequence and its context. Its antigen is not known. The CDR3 loop spans 15 amino acids. Per germline, CDR1 KGHDR and CDR2 SFDVKD. V lost 4 bases to trimming and J lost 1 base, with 12 bases between them. This record comes from a study of vaccination effects on CD4 cells after COVID-19. Some clones are missing from TCRdb's copy, which holds only in-frame ones; the method was immunoSEQ multiplex PCR. Among around 41,000 clones listed, around 78% were seen once. Before sequencing took place, the ViraFEST assay used viral peptide pools to expand antigen-specific CD4+ T cells. Subsequent to ten to eleven days of culture, CD4+ T cells were isolated. Each vaccine recipient was nucleocapsid antibody negative and had no prior SARS-CoV-2 infection. On day 3 and again on day 7, half the medium was replaced with IL-2 medium.

The receptor was isolated from a human donor who received a COVID-19 vaccine. The chain is built from TRBV24-1 and TRBJ1-1; D is perhaps TRBD1 (6 bases). The specimen comprised CD4+ T cells from PBMCs cultured with SARS-CoV-2 spike peptides, sampled before COVID-19 vaccination. CDR3 sequence reads: CATSEGGRRNTEAFF. CDR3 DNA: TGTGCCACCAGTGAAGGGGGGCGAAGGAACACTGAAGCTTTCTTT.